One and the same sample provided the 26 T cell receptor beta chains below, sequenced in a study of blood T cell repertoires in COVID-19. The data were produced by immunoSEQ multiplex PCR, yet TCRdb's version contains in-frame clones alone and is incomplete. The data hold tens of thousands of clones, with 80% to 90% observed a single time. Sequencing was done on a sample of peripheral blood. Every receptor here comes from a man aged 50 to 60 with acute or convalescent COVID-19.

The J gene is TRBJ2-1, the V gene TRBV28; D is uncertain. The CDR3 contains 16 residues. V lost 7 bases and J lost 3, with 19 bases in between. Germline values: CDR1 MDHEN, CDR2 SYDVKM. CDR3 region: CASITRSPQNYNEQFF. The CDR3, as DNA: TGTGCCAGCATTACGAGATCACCCCAAAACTACAATGAGCAGTTCTTC.

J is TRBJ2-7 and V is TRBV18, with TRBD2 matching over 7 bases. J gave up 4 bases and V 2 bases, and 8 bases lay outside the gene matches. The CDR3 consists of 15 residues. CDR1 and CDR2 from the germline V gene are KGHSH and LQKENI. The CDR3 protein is CASSPVGGSNYEQYF. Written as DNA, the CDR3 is TGTGCCAGCTCACCAGTCGGCGGGAGTAATTACGAGCAGTACTTC.

This chain's CDR3 is CASSPGELYGYTF. CDR3 coding DNA: TGTGCCAGCTCACCGGGAGAGCTGTATGGCTACACCTTC. The V gene is TRBV18, the J gene TRBJ1-2; no clear D gene. V was cut by 3 bases and J by 5 bases, with 10 bases left in between. The CDR3 consists of 13 residues. Germline V gene sequence: CDR1 KGHSH, CDR2 LQKENI.

The CDR3 reads CASSPTLDFNSPLHF. The CDR3 DNA sequence: TGTGCCAGCAGCCCTACCCTGGACTTTAATTCACCCCTCCACTTT. The chain employs TRBV3-1 (or the pseudogene TRBV3-2) and TRBJ1-6; no definite D call. This CDR3 has 15 amino acids. Germline V gene sequence: CDR1 LGHDT, CDR2 YNNKEL (reference sequence). The V and J ends lost 4 bases and 6 bases respectively, with 13 bases between them.

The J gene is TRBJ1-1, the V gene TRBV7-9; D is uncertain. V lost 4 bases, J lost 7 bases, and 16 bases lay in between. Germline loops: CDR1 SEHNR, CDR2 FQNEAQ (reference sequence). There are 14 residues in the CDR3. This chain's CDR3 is CASSSNLAGGEAFF. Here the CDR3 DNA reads TGTGCCAGCAGCTCCAACCTCGCCGGCGGTGAAGCTTTCTTT.

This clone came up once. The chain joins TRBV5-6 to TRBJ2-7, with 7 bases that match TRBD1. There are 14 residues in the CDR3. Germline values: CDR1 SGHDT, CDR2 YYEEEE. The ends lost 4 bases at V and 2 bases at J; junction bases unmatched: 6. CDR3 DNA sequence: TGTGCCAGCAGCCCAACTCAGGGGGCCTACGAGCAGTACTTC. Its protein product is CASSPTQGAYEQYF.

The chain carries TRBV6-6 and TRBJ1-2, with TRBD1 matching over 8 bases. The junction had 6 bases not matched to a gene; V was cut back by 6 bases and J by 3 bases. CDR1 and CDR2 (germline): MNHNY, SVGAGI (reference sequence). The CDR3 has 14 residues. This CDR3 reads CASRYGQGDYGYTF. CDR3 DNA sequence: TGTGCCAGCAGATACGGACAGGGAGACTATGGCTACACCTTC.

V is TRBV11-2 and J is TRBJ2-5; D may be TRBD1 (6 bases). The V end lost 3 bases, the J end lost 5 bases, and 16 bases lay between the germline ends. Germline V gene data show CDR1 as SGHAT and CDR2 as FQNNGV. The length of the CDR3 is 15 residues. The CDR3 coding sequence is TGTGCCAGCAGCTTTCAAGGGGGATTTGGTGAGACCCAGTACTTC. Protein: CASSFQGGFGETQYF.

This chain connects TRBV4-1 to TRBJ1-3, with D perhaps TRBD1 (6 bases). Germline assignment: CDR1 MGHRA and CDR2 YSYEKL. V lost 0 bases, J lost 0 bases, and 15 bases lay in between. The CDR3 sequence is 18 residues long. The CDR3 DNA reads TGCGCCAGCAGCCAAGAAAGACAGGACTCTCGCTCTGGAAACACCATATATTTT. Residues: CASSQERQDSRSGNTIYF.

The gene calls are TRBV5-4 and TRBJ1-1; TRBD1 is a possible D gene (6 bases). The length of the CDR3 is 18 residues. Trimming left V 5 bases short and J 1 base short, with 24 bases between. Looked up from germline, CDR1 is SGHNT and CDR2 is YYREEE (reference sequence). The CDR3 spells CASRLRPAGAVENTEAFF. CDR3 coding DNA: TGTGCCAGCAGATTGAGGCCTGCAGGGGCAGTGGAGAACACTGAAGCTTTCTTT.

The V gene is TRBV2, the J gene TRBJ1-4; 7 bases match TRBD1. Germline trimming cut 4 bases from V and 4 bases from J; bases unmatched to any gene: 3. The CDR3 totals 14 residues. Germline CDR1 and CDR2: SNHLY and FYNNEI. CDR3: CASSGDSYNEKLFF. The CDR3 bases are TGTGCCAGCAGTGGGGACAGCTATAATGAAAAACTGTTTTTT. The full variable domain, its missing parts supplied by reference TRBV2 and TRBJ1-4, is EPEVTQTPSHQVTQMGQEVILRCVPISNHLYFYWYRQILGQKVEFLVSFYNNEISEKSEIFDDQFSVERPDGSNFTLKIRSTKLEDSAMYFCASSGDSYNEKLFFGSGTQLSVL.

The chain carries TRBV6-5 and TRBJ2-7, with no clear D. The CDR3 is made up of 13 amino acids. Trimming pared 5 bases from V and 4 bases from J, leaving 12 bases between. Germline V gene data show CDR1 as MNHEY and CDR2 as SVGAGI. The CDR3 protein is CASSRSPVYEQYF. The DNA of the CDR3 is TGTGCCAGCAGTCGAAGTCCAGTTTACGAGCAGTACTTC.

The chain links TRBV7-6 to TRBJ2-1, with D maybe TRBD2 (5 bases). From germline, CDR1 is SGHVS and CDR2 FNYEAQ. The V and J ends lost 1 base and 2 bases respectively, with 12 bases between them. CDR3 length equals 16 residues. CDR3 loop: CASSLDWDSAYNEQFF. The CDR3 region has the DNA TGTGCCAGCAGCTTAGATTGGGATAGCGCCTACAATGAGCAGTTCTTC.

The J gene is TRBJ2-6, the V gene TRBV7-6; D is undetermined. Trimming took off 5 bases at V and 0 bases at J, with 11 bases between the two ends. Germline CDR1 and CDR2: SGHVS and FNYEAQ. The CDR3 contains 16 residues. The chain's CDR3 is CASSLSEYSGANVLTF. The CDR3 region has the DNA TGTGCCAGCAGCCTATCGGAGTACTCTGGGGCCAACGTCCTGACTTTC.

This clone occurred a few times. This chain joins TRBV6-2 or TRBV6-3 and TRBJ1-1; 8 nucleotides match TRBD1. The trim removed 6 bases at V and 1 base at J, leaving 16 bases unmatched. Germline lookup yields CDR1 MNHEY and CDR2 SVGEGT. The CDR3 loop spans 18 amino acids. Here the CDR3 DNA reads TGTGCCAGCAGCTCCCATAACAGGGGGAAGGGTGCGAACACTGAAGCTTTCTTT. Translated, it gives CASSSHNRGKGANTEAFF.

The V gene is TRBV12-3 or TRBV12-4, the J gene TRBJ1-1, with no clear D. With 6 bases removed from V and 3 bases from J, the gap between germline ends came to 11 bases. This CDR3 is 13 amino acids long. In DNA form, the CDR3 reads TGTGCCAGCAGCCCTAGTCGGTACACTGAAGCTTTCTTT. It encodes CASSPSRYTEAFF.

The DNA for the CDR3 is TGTGCCTGGAGTGCCACCTTTAACAGGGGGCCAAAGGACTATGGCTACACCTTC. Residues: CAWSATFNRGPKDYGYTF. The rearrangement uses TRBV30 and TRBJ1-2, with 9 bases lining up with TRBD1. V was clipped by 1 base and J by 3 bases; unmatched bases: 15. CDR1 is GTSNPN, CDR2 SVGIG, per germline (reference sequence). CDR3 size: 18 residues.

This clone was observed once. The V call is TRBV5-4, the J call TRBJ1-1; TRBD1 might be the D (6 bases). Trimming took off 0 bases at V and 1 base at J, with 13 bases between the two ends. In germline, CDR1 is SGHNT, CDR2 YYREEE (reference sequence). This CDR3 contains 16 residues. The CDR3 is CASSLVTGQGNTEAFF. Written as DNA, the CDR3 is TGTGCCAGCAGCTTGGTAACAGGGCAGGGGAACACTGAAGCTTTCTTT.

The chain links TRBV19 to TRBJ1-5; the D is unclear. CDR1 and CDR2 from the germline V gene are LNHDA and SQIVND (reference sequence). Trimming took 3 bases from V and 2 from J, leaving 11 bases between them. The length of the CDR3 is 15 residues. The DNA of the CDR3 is TGTGCCAGTAGTATCGAGCCTGGAGGCAATCAGCCCCAGCATTTT. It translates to CASSIEPGGNQPQHF.

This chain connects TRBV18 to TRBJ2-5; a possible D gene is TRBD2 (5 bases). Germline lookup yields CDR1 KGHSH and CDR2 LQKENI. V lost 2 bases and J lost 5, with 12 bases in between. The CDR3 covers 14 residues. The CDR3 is CASSPSDWRETQYF. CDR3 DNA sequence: TGTGCCAGCTCACCATCGGACTGGAGGGAGACCCAGTACTTC.

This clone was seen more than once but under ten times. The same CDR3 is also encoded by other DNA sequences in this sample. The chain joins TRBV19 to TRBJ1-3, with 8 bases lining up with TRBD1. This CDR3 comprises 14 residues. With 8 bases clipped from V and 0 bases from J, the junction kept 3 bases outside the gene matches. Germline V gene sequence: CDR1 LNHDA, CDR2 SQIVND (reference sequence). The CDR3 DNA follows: TGTGCCAGTCGGACAGGGAGCTCTGGAAACACCATATATTTT. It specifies CASRTGSSGNTIYF. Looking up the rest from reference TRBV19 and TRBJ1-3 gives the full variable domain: DGGITQSPKYLFRKEGQNVTLSCEQNLNHDAMYWYRQDPGQGLRLIYYSQIVNDFQKGDIAEGYSVSREKKESFPLTVTSAQKNPTAFYLCASRTGSSGNTIYFGEGSWLTVV.

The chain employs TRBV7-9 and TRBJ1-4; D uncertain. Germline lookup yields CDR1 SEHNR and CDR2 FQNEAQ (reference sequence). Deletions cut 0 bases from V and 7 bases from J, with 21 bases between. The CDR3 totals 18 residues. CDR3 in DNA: TGTGCCAGCAGCTTAGCCCTCTGGGCCTCCTCGGGAGGTGAAAAACTGTTTTTT. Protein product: CASSLALWASSGGEKLFF.

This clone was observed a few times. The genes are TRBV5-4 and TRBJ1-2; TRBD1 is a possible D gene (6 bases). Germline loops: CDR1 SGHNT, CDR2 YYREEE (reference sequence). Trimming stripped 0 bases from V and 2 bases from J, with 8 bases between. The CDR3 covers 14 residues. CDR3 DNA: TGTGCCAGCAGCTTGGAAACAGGGAACTATGGCTACACCTTC. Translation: CASSLETGNYGYTF.

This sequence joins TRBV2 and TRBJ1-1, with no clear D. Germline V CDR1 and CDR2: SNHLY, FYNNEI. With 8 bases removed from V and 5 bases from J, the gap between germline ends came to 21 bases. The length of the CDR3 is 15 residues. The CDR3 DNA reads TGTGCCAGCCGCCGTATAGGAGGGTCTAGGACTGAAGCTTTCTTT. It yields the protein CASRRIGGSRTEAFF.

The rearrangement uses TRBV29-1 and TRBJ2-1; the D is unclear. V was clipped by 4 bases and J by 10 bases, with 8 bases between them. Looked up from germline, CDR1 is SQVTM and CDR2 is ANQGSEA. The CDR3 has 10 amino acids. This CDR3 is CSVGPQEQFF. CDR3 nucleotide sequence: TGCAGCGTTGGCCCACAGGAGCAGTTCTTC.

The CDR3 nucleotides are TGTGCCAGCAGCTTAGAGGGCGGGAGGAAAGCCGGGGAGCTGTTTTTT. This sequence encodes CASSLEGGRKAGELFF. V and J are TRBV7-3 and TRBJ2-2, with 8 bases identical to TRBD2. The length of the CDR3 is 16 residues. The V and J ends lost 2 bases and 6 bases, in that order; junction bases with no gene match: 8. Looked up from germline, CDR1 is SGHTA and CDR2 is FQGTGA.